Sequencing of this T cell receptor beta chain was carried out in a study of blood T cell repertoires in COVID-19. Study summary: The United States, Italy and Spain provided the acute and convalescent COVID-19 samples. From T cells, B-cell-depleted T cells, or PBMCs came the material, which was cDNA or gDNA.

Germline CDR1 and CDR2: SQVTM and ANQGSEA. The V segment lost 4 bases and the J segment 7 bases; nucleotides outside the gene matches: 1. The CDR3 spans 12 residues. In the original analysis: Amplification with reference gene primers provided the estimates of nucleated cell counts. The table came from immunoSEQ multiplex PCR; TCRdb's copy has only in-frame clones and leaves some out. V and J calls and clone size are those listed in that table; D and trimming were worked out from the DNA. This sample carries 50,000 to 75,000 clones, over 65% of them seen once, and the ten largest clones take about 22%.

The sequence was obtained from a man older than 75 with active or convalescent COVID-19. The J gene is TRBJ1-6, the V gene TRBV29-1, with 7 bases matching TRBD1. Specimen: peripheral blood. In DNA, the CDR3 is TGCAGCGTTGGGGACAGAAATTCACCCCTCCACTTT. Protein product: CSVGDRNSPLHF.